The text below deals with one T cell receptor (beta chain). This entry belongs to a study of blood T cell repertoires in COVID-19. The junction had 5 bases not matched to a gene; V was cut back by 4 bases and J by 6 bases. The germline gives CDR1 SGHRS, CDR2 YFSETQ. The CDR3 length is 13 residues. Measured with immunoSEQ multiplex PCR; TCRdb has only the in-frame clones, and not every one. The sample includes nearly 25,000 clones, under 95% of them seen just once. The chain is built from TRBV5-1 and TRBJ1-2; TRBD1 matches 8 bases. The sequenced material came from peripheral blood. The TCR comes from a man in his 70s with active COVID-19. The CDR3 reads CASSPQGDDGYTF. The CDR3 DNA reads TGCGCCAGCAGCCCACAGGGGGACGATGGCTACACCTTC.